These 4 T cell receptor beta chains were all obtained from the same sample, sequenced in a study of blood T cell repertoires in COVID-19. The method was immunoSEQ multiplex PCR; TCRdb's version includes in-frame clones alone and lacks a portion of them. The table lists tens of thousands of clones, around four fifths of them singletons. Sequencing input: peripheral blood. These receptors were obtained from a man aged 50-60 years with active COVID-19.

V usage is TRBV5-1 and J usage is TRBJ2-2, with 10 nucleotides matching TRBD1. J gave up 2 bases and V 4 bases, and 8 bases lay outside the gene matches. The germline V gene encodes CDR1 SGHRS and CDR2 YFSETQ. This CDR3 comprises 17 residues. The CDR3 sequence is CASSTKKTGGNTGELFF. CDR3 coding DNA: TGCGCCAGCAGCACAAAAAAGACAGGGGGCAACACCGGGGAGCTGTTTTTT.

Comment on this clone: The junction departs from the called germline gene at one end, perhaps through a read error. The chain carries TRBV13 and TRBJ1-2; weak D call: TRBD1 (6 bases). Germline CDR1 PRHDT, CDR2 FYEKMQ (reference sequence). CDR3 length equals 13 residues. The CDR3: CASSLGFSRGFGF. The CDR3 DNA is TGTGCCAGCAGCTTAGGTTTCTCCAGGGGTTTCGGCTTC. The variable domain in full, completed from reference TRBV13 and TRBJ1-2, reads AAGVIQSPRHLIKEKRETATLKCYPIPRHDTVYWYQQGPGQDPQFLISFYEKMQSDKGSIPDRFSAQQFSDYHSELNMSSLELGDSALYFCASSLGFSRGFGFGSGTRLTVV.

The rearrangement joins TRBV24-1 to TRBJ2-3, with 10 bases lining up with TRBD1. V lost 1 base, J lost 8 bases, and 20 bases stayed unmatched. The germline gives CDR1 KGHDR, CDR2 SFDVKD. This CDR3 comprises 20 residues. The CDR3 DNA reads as TGTGCCACCAGTGATTTTTCGCGGACGCGACGACAGGGGGCGCAGGGTACGCAGTATTTT. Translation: CATSDFSRTRRQGAQGTQYF.

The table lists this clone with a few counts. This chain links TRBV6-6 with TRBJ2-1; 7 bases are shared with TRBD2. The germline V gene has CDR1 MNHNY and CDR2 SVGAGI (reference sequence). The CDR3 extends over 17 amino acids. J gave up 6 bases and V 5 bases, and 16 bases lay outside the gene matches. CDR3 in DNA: TGTGCCAGCAGTCCAGGACTAGAGGGTAGCAGGACCAATGAGCAGTTCTTC. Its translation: CASSPGLEGSRTNEQFF.